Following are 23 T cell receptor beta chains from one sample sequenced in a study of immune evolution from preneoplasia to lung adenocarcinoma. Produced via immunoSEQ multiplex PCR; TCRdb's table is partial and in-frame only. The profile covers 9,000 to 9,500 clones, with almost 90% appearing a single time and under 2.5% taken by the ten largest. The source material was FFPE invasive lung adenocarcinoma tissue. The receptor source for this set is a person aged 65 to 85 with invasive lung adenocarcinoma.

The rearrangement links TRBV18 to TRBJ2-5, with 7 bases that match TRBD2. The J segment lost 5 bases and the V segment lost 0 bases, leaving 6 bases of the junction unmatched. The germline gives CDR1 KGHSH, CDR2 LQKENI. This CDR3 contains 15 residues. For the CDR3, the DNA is TGTGCCAGCTCACCACCCAGCGGGGTCAGGGAGACCCAGTACTTC. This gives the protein CASSPPSGVRETQYF.

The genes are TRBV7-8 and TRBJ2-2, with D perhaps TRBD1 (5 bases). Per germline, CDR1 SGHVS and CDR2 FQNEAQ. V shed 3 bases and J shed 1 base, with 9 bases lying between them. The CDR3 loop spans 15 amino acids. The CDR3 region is CASSFRTGNTGELFF. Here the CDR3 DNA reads TGTGCCAGCAGCTTTCGCACAGGGAACACCGGGGAGCTGTTTTTT. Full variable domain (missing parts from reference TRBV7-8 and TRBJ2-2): GAGVSQSPRYKVAKRGQDVALRCDPISGHVSLFWYQQALGQGPEFLTYFQNEAQLDKSGLPSDRFFAERPEGSVSTLKIQRTQQEDSAVYLCASSFRTGNTGELFFGEGSRLTVL.

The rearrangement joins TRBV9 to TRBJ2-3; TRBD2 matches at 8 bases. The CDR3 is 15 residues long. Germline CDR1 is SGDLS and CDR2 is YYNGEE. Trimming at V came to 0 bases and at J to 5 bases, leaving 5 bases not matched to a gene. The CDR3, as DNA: TGTGCCAGCAGCGTAGAAGCGGGAGATAAAGATACGCAGTATTTT. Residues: CASSVEAGDKDTQYF.

The CDR3 nucleotides are TGTGCCAGCAGCGGGCAGGGGGCGGGTGGCTACACCTTC. This codes for CASSGQGAGGYTF. The chain uses TRBV7-9 and TRBJ1-2, with 8 bases lining up with TRBD1. The CDR3 is 13 amino acids. V shed 5 bases and J 7 bases; nucleotides not matched to a gene: 6. Looked up from germline, CDR1 is SEHNR and CDR2 is FQNEAQ (reference sequence).

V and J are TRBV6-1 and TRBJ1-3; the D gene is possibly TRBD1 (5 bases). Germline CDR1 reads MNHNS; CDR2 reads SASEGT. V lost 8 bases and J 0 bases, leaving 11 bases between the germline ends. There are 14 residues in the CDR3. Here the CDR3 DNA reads TGTGCCAGCGAGGCGGACACCTCTGGAAACACCATATATTTT. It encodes CASEADTSGNTIYF.

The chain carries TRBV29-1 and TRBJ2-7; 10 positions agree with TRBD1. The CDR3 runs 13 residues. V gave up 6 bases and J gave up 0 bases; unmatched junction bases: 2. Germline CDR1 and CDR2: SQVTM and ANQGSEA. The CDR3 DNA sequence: TGCAGCGTGGGACAGGGGAGCTCCTACGAGCAGTACTTC. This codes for CSVGQGSSYEQYF.

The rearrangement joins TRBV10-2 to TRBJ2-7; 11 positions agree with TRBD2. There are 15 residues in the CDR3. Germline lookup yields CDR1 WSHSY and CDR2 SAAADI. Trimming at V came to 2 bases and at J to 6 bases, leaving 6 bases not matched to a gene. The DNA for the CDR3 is TGCGCCAGCAGTGAGCTAGCGGGGGGAGTTGTCGAGCAGTACTTC. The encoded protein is CASSELAGGVVEQYF.

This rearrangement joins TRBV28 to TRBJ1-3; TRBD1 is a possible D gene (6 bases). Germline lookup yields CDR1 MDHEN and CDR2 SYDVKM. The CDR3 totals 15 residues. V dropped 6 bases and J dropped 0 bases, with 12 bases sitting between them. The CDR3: CASRTPGVSGNTIYF. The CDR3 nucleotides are TGTGCCAGCAGAACCCCAGGGGTCTCTGGAAACACCATATATTTT.

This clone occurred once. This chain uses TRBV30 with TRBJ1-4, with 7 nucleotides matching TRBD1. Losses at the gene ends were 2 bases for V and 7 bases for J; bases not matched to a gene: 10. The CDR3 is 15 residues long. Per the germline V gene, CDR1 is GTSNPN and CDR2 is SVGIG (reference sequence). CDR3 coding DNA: TGTGCCTGGAGTAGGCCGCAGGGGGGCAGTGAAAAACTGTTTTTT. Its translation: CAWSRPQGGSEKLFF. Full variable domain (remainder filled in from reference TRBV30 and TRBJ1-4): SQTIHQWPATLVQPVGSPLSLECTVEGTSNPNLYWYRQAAGRGLQLLFYSVGIGQISSEVPQNLSASRPQDRQFILSSKKLLLSDSGFYLCAWSRPQGGSEKLFFGSGTQLSVL.

CDR3 DNA sequence: TGCGCCAGCAGCCAAGATCGAGGGGGAAGGCGGACTGAAGCTTTCTTT. Protein product: CASSQDRGGRRTEAFF. The chain carries TRBV4-1 and TRBJ1-1; TRBD1 is a possible D gene (6 bases). Trimming left V 0 bases short and J 5 bases short, with 16 bases between. The CDR3 runs 16 residues. Germline assignment: CDR1 MGHRA and CDR2 YSYEKL.

In nucleotides, the CDR3 is TGTGCCAGCAGCCCAACCGGGACAGGGGTTTATGAGCAGTTCTTC. This encodes CASSPTGTGVYEQFF. The chain couples TRBV11-1 to TRBJ2-1; 10 positions match TRBD1. Germline CDR1 reads SGHAT; CDR2 reads FQDESV (reference sequence). The CDR3 runs 15 residues. V shed 5 bases and J 8 bases; nucleotides not matched to a gene: 9.

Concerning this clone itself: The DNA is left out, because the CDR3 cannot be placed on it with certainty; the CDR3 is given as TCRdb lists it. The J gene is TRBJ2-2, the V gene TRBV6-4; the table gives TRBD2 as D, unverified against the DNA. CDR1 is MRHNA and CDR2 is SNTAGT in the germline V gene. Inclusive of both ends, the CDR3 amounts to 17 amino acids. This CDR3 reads CASKRLQRGAGTGELFF.

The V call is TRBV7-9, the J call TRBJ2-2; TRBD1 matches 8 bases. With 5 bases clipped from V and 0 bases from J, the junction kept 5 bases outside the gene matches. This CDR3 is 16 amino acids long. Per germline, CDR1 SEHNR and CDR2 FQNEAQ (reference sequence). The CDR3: CASSQRQGPNTGELFF. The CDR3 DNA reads TGTGCCAGCAGCCAGAGACAGGGGCCGAACACCGGGGAGCTGTTTTTT.

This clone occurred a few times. This CDR3 is CASRGIGVRYGYTF. The DNA for the CDR3 is TGTGCCAGCCGCGGCATTGGGGTCCGCTATGGCTACACCTTC. The chain carries TRBV27 and TRBJ1-2; D is uncertain. Germline CDR1 is MNHEY and CDR2 is SMNVEV (reference sequence). The CDR3 runs 14 residues. Trimming removed 8 bases at V and 4 bases at J, with 17 bases between.

The CDR3 loop reads CSARAGNTIYF. CDR3 DNA: TGCAGTGCTAGAGCTGGAAACACCATATATTTT. This rearrangement joins TRBV20-1 to TRBJ1-3; D is uncertain. CDR1 and CDR2 from the germline V gene are DFQATT and SNEGSKA (reference sequence). The CDR3 is made up of 11 amino acids. V lost 1 base to trimming and J lost 2 bases, with 0 bases between them.

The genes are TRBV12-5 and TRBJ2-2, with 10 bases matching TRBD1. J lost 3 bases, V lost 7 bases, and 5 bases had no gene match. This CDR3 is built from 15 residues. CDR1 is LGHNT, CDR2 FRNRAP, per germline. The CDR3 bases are TGTGCTAGTGACCCGGGACAGGGGTACACCGGGGAGCTGTTTTTT. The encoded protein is CASDPGQGYTGELFF. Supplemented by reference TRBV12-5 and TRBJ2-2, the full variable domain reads DARVTQTPRHKVTEMGQEVTMRCQPILGHNTVFWYRQTMMQGLELLAYFRNRAPLDDSGMPKDRFSAEMPDATLATLKIQPSEPRDSAVYFCASDPGQGYTGELFFGEGSRLTVL.

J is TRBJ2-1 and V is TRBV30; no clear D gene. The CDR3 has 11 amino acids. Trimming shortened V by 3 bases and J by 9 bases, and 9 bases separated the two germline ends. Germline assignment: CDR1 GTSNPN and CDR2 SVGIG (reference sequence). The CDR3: CAWSPKGEQFF. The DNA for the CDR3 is TGTGCCTGGAGCCCTAAGGGTGAGCAGTTCTTC.

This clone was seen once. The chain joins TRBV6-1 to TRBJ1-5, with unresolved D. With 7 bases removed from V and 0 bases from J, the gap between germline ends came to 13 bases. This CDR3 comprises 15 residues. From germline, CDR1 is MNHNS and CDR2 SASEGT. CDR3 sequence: CASKMGGSSNQPQHF. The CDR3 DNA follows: TGTGCCAGCAAAATGGGCGGTTCTAGCAATCAGCCCCAGCATTTT.

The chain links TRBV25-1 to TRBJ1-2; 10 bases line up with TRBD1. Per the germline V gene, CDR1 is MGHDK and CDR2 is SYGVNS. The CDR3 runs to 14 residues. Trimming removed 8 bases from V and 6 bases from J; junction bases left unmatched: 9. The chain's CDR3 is CASYTGTGADGYTF. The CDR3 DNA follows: TGTGCCAGCTATACCGGGACAGGGGCCGATGGCTACACCTTC.

The CDR3 here is CASSFPIWGLLTGELFF. The CDR3 DNA sequence: TGTGCCAGCAGCTTCCCCATTTGGGGACTCCTCACCGGGGAGCTGTTTTTT. This chain joins TRBV7-9 and TRBJ2-2, with D possibly TRBD2 on 6 matching bases. The V end lost 3 bases, the J end lost 4 bases, and 18 bases lay between the germline ends. The CDR3 is 17 residues long. In germline, CDR1 is SEHNR, CDR2 FQNEAQ (reference sequence).

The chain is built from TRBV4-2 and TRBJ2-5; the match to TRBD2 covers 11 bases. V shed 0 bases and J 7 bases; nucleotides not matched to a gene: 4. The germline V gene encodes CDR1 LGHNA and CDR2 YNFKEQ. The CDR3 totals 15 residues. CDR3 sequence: CASSQEGTSGGTQYF. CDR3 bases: TGTGCCAGCAGCCAAGAGGGAACTAGCGGGGGGACCCAGTACTTC.

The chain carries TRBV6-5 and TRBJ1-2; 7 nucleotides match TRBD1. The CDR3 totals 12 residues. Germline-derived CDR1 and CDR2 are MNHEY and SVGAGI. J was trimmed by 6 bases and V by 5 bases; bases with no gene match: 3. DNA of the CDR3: TGTGCCAGCAGTAAGACAGGGCATGGCTACACCTTC. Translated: CASSKTGHGYTF.

The CDR3 coding sequence is TGTGCCAGCAGTAAATCCCGACAGGGCTGGCAAGAGACCCAGTACTTC. Translated: CASSKSRQGWQETQYF. The chain links TRBV2 to TRBJ2-5, with 7 bases identical to TRBD1. CDR1 is SNHLY, CDR2 FYNNEI, per germline. This CDR3 region has 16 residues. With 5 bases clipped from V and 2 bases from J, the junction kept 11 bases outside the gene matches.